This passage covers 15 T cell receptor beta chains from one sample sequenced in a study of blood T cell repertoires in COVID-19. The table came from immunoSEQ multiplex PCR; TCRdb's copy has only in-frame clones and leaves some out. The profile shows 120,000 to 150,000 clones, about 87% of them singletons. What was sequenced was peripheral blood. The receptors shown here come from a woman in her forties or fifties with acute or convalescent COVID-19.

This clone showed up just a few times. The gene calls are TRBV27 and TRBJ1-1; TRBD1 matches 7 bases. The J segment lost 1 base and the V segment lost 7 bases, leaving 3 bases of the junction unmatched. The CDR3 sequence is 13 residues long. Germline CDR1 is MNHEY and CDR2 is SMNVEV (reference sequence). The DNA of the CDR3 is TGTGCCAGCAAAAGGGGGCGGAACACTGAAGCTTTCTTT. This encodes CASKRGRNTEAFF.

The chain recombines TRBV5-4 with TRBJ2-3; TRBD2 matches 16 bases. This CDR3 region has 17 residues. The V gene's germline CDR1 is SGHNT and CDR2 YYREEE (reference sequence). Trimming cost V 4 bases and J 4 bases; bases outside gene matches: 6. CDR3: CASSVGGTSGRADTQYF. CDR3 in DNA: TGTGCCAGCAGCGTGGGGGGGACTAGCGGGAGGGCAGATACGCAGTATTTT.

The CDR3 nucleotides are TGCGCCAGCAGCCTAGAGTGGGGGGGCGCAGTCTATGGCTACACCTTC. Its translation: CASSLEWGGAVYGYTF. The chain joins TRBV4-1 to TRBJ1-2, with D possibly matching TRBD1 (6 bases). Germline CDR1 is MGHRA and CDR2 is YSYEKL. The CDR3 loop spans 16 amino acids. Trimming cost V 4 bases and J 4 bases, with 19 bases left between them.

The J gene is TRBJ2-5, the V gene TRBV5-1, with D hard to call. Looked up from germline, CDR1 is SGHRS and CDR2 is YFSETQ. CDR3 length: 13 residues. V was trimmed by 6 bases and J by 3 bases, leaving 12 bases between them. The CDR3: CASNSVGEETQYF. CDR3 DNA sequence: TGCGCCAGCAACTCTGTAGGAGAAGAGACCCAGTACTTC.

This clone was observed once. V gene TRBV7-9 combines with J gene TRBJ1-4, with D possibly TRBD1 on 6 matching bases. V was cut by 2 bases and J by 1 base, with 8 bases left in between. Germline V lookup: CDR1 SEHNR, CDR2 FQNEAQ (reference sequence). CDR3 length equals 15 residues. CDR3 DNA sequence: TGTGCCAGCAGCTTATCACAGGGAACTAATGAAAAACTGTTTTTT. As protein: CASSLSQGTNEKLFF.

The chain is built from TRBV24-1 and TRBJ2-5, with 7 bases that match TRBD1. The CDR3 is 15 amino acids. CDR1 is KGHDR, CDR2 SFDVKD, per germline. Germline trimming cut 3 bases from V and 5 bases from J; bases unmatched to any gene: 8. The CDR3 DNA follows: TGTGCCACCAGTGATACTCGGACAGGTCGGGAGACCCAGTACTTC. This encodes CATSDTRTGRETQYF.

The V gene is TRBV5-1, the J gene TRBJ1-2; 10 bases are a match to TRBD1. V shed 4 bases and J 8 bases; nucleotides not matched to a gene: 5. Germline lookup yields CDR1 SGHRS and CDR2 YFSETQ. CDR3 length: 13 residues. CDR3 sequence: CASSPGTGEGYTF. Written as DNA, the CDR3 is TGCGCCAGCAGCCCCGGGACAGGGGAAGGCTACACCTTC.

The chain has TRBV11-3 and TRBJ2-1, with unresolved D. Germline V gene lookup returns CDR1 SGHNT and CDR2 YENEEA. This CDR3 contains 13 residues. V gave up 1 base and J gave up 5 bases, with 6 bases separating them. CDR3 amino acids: CASSLVSNNEQFF. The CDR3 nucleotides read TGTGCCAGCAGCTTAGTGAGCAACAATGAGCAGTTCTTC. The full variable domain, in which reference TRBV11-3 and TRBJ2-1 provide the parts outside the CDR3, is EAGVVQSPRYKIIEKKQPVAFWCNPISGHNTLYWYLQNLGQGPELLIRYENEEAVDDSQLPKDRFSAERLKGVDSTLKIQPAELGDSAVYLCASSLVSNNEQFFGPGTRLTVL.

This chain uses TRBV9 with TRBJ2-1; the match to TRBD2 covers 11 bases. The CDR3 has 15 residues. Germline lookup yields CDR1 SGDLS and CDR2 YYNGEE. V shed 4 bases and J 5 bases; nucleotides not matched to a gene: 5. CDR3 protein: CASSTLAGDNNEQFF. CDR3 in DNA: TGTGCCAGCAGCACACTAGCGGGGGATAACAATGAGCAGTTCTTC.

DNA of the CDR3: TGTGCCAGCAGTCCCATCGAGACTATCACCGGGGAGCTGTTTTTT. The encoded protein is CASSPIETITGELFF. This chain links TRBV27 with TRBJ2-2; a weak D match, TRBD2 (5 bases). Germline V lookup: CDR1 MNHEY, CDR2 SMNVEV (reference sequence). This CDR3 comprises 15 residues. Trimming shortened V by 5 bases and J by 4 bases, and 14 bases separated the two germline ends.

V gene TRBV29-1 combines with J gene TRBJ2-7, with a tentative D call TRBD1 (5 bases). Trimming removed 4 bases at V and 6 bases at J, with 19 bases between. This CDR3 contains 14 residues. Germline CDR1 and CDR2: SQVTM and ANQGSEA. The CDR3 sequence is CSVGAVGATGEQYF. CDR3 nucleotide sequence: TGCAGCGTTGGGGCAGTTGGGGCCACGGGCGAGCAGTACTTC.

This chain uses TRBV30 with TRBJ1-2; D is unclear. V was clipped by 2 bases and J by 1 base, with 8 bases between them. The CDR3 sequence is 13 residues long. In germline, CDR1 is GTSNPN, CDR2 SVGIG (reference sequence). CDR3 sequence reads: CAWSRGNNYGYTF. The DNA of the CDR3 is TGTGCCTGGAGTAGAGGGAATAACTATGGCTACACCTTC.

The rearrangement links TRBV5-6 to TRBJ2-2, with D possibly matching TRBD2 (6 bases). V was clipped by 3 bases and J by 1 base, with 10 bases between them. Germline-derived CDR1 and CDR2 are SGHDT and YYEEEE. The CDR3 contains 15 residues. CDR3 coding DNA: TGTGCCAGCAGCTGGAGGGGCTGGAACACCGGGGAGCTGTTTTTT. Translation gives CASSWRGWNTGELFF.

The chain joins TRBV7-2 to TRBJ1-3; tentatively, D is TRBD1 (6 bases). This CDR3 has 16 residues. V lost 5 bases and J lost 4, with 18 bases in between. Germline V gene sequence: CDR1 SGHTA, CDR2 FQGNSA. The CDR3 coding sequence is TGTGCCAGCAGCCCAAGGGGGGGGCTGGGAGGAAACACCATATATTTT. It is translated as CASSPRGGLGGNTIYF.

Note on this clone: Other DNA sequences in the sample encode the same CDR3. The CDR3 region has the DNA TGTGCCAGTAGTATCAGGGGAACCGGGGAGCTGTTTTTT. Its protein is CASSIRGTGELFF. The rearrangement joins TRBV19 to TRBJ2-2; D is perhaps TRBD1 (6 bases). V was trimmed by 3 bases and J by 5 bases, leaving 7 bases between them. Germline CDR1 is LNHDA and CDR2 is SQIVND (reference sequence). CDR3 length equals 13 residues.